This is a list of T cell receptor beta chains from one sample in a study of cytomegalovirus exposure and HLA in healthy donors. Method: immunoSEQ multiplex PCR; TCRdb's copy keeps in-frame clones and lacks some. The sample lists approximately 180,000 clones; about four fifths were seen once. Sequencing was done on a sample of PBMCs. The receptors derive from a woman in her fifties or sixties in good health and CMV-seronegative. The CDR3 runs from the conserved cysteine through the conserved F or W.

>TRBJ2-1|TRBV6-6
CASRQTSNEQFF
>TRBJ2-7|TRBV28
CASSLWREYEQYF
>TRBJ2-3|TRBV7-9
CASSSRGSSGGGDTQYF
>TRBJ2-3|TRBV2
CASSEAGLPDTQYF
>TRBJ1-1|TRBV5-1
CASSLGQGQAEAFF
>TRBJ1-3|TRBV11-2
CASSLAPNRGDTIYF
>TRBJ1-5|TRBV19
CASSPRQGAGNQPQHF
>TRBJ2-7|TRBV4-1
CASSQGGLAGPYEQYF
>TRBJ1-1|TRBV9
CASSGRDRNTEAFF
>TRBJ1-3|TRBV7-9
CASSFQGTGNTIYF
>TRBJ1-1|TRBV7-9
CASRSGTVNTEAFF
>TRBJ1-2|TRBV27
CASTLRTAPGLSNYGYTF
>TRBJ1-1|TRBV21-1
CASSKGRFDRDEKTEAFF
>TRBJ1-1|TRBV6-5
CASRPNRGTEAFF
>TRBJ2-5|TRBV18
CASSPQGGGQETQYF
>TRBJ2-2|TRBV6-6
CASSYSQEGTGELFF
>TRBJ2-7|TRBV29-1
CSVEARGYEQYF
>TRBJ1-5|TRBV6-1
CASSDTRNSNQPQHF
>TRBJ1-1|TRBV4-3
CASSQATGVKTEAFF
>TRBJ1-4|TRBV29-1
CSVDLGQINEKLFF
>TRBJ1-2|TRBV2
CASSVRQGVGYTF
>TRBJ2-7|TRBV9
CASSPGTSGLYEQYF
>TRBJ1-2|TRBV9
CASSGTGTLPNYGYTF
>TRBJ2-7|TRBV7-2
CTSSSLAGVGEQYF
>TRBJ1-4|TRBV6-5
CASSYSPGGKLFF
>TRBJ1-5|TRBV5-8
CASREGQGIGNQPQHF
>TRBJ2-5|TRBV15
CATSRDLVAGTQYF
>TRBJ1-2|TRBV19
CASSTGDRGPTNYGYTF
>TRBJ2-3|TRBV19
CASSGGIRSTDTQYF
>TRBJ2-2|TRBV11-3
CASSPQTGELFF
>TRBJ1-1|TRBV5-1
CASSLQRLNTEAFF
>TRBJ2-1|TRBV7-9
CASSPGSGLAGNEQFF
>TRBJ2-7|TRBV7-2
CASSSGPSGGEQYF
>TRBJ2-3|TRBV7-8
CASSTRDRGTTDTQYF
>TRBJ2-1|TRBV6-4
CASSDGSSYNEQFF
>TRBJ2-1|TRBV6-4
CASSMLAGVGVSSEQFF
>TRBJ2-7|TRBV14
CASSLRQGPYEQYF
>TRBJ2-5|TRBV28
CASSLSGLGQGGETQYF
>TRBJ1-5|TRBV29-1
CSVGGLVNQPQHF
>TRBJ2-3|TRBV7-3
CASSSLAGASTDTQYF
>TRBJ1-1|TRBV11-2
CASSPGGMNTEAFF
>TRBJ1-2|TRBV19
CASSIGAVNGYTF
>TRBJ2-7|TRBV15
CATSRDFARGYEQYF
>TRBJ2-5|TRBV4-1
CASSQDRGGIGETQYF
>TRBJ2-2|TRBV6-6
CASSYAGDVTGELFF